The rows below give T cell receptor beta chains drawn from one sample of a study of blood T cell repertoires in COVID-19. Method: immunoSEQ multiplex PCR; TCRdb's copy keeps in-frame clones and lacks some. The sample includes roughly 300,000 clones, about 87% seen only once; the top ten take approximately 1.4%. Sequenced input: peripheral blood. Every receptor here comes from a woman between 35 and 50 years old who had recovered from COVID-19. CDR3s include the opening cysteine and the closing phenylalanine or tryptophan. A D gene is named only where the DNA matches it firmly. For some rows the clone size is stated as once, few or many, or as a class when expanded; others skip it.

>TRBJ2-1|.|TRBV2|.
TGTGCCAGCAGTGAGAACAGGGCTACTGACAATGAGCAGTTCTTC
CASSENRATDNEQFF
>TRBJ2-3|.|TRBV11-2|.
TGTGCCAGCAGCTTAGGGTACAGGGGCACAGATACGCAGTATTTT
CASSLGYRGTDTQYF
>TRBJ1-4|.|TRBV19|few
TGTGCCAGTAGATGGACAGATGAAAAACTGTTTTTT
CASRWTDEKLFF
>TRBJ2-1|.|TRBV5-1|.
TGCGCCAGCAGCCCACAGGGCTTAAGCTCCTACAATGAGCAGTTCTTC
CASSPQGLSSYNEQFF
>TRBJ2-5|TRBD2|TRBV5-1|.
TGCGCCAGCAGCTTGAGGGGAACTAGCGGGGGGCAAGAGACCCAGTACTTC
CASSLRGTSGGQETQYF
>TRBJ1-1|.|TRBV6-6|.
TGTGCCAGCAGTTCGGCTTCAACAGGGCGCGGCACTGAAGCTTTCTTT
CASSSASTGRGTEAFF
>TRBJ2-5|TRBD1|TRBV9|.
TGTGCCAGCAGCCCGGGACAGGAACAAGAGACCCAGTACTTC
CASSPGQEQETQYF
>TRBJ2-2|TRBD2|TRBV2|few
TGTGCCAGCAGTCCCACCCCCGGGGGGGCAGCCGGGGAGCTGTTTTTT
CASSPTPGGAAGELFF
>TRBJ2-1|.|TRBV5-1|.
TGCGCCAGCAGCTTTGCCGGCAATGAGCAGTTCTTC
CASSFAGNEQFF
>TRBJ1-1|TRBD1|TRBV29-1|.
TGCAGCGTTGAAGGTACGACAGGGGGCAACACTGAAGCTTTCTTT
CSVEGTTGGNTEAFF
>TRBJ2-5|TRBD2|TRBV11-2|.
TGTGCCAGCAGCTTAGGGTGGCGGGGGGCCGGGGAGACCCAGTACTTC
CASSLGWRGAGETQYF
>TRBJ2-2|.|TRBV5-1|once
TGCGCCAGCAGCTTGGGGGGACTCCTACCGGGCGGGGAGCTGTTTTTT
CASSLGGLLPGGELFF
>TRBJ1-4|TRBD1|TRBV2|once
TGTGCCAGCGGGCGGGACAGGGTCATTGTCGAAAAACTGTTTTTT
CASGRDRVIVEKLFF
>TRBJ2-7|TRBD2|TRBV5-4|.
TGTGCCAGCAGCCTGCTCGGTGCGGGGGAATTCTACGAGCAGTACTTC
CASSLLGAGEFYEQYF
>TRBJ2-5|.|TRBV12-3/TRBV12-4|.
TGTGCCAGCAGTTTCGGCAGTTCTAGGACCCAGTACTTC
CASSFGSSRTQYF
>TRBJ1-5|TRBD1|TRBV19|.
TGTGCCAGTACCGCAGGGGGGACGGTTCAGCCCCAGCATTTT
CASTAGGTVQPQHF
>TRBJ1-2|TRBD1|TRBV9|.
TGTGCCAGCAGCCCCAGGACAGGGTTAAATAACTATGGCTACACCTTC
CASSPRTGLNNYGYTF
>TRBJ2-5|TRBD2|TRBV4-1|.
TGCGCCAGCAGCCAAGGACTAGCGGTTCCAGAGACCCAGTACTTC
CASSQGLAVPETQYF
>TRBJ2-3|.|TRBV15|.
TGTGCCACCACCTCCTTAGGGGGGGGCCGGACTACGCAGTATTTT
CATTSLGGGRTTQYF
>TRBJ1-1|.|TRBV5-1|.
TGCGCCAGCAGCTTGGCCAACGGGGTTAATACTGAAGCTTTCTTT
CASSLANGVNTEAFF
>TRBJ1-1|.|TRBV21-1|few
TGTGATGACAGCGCAATTGGGGCTTTCTTT
CDDSAIGAFF
>TRBJ1-1|TRBD1|TRBV18|.
TGTGCCAGCTCACCACCGTCCACAGGGGCGGGCACTGAAGCTTTCTTT
CASSPPSTGAGTEAFF
>TRBJ2-1|.|TRBV15|.
TGTGCCACCAGCAGAGATTGGAGGACAGCTGAGCAGTTCTTC
CATSRDWRTAEQFF
>TRBJ2-7|.|TRBV2|.
TGTGCCAGCAGTGAAGGGGACTTTGTGGGGGGAAGGTCCTACGAGCAGTACTTC
CASSEGDFVGGRSYEQYF
>TRBJ2-7|.|TRBV5-4|once
TGTGCCAGCAGCTTAGACCTAGGGGTCCTAGGGCAGTACTTC
CASSLDLGVLGQYF
>TRBJ2-7|TRBD1|TRBV7-9|.
TGTGCCAGCAGTCCTCCGGGACAGGGACCCTACGAGCAGTACTTC
CASSPPGQGPYEQYF
>TRBJ1-3|.|TRBV6-6|.
TGTGCCAGCAGTTACTCTCGGGATACGGGAAACACCATATATTTT
CASSYSRDTGNTIYF
>TRBJ2-1|.|TRBV29-1|.
TGCAGCGTTGGGGGGGACCATGAGCAGTTCTTC
CSVGGDHEQFF
>TRBJ1-1|TRBD1|TRBV6-5|.
TGTGCCAGCAGTCCGAATCGCACCCCTTCGACAGGGAACTTT
CASSPNRTPSTGNF
>TRBJ1-1|.|TRBV4-3|.
TGCGCCAGCAGCCAATCCGTCGAACGGGGTAAGAGTTCCACTGAAGCTTTCTTT
CASSQSVERGKSSTEAFF
>TRBJ1-2|.|TRBV5-6|.
TGTGCCAGCAGCCCCCGGCCGAGGCTAGGAGGCTACACCTTC
CASSPRPRLGGYTF
>TRBJ2-7|.|TRBV30|.
TGTGCCTGGAGTGTACTTCGAGGGCCTGGGTACTTC
CAWSVLRGPGYF
>TRBJ1-5|.|TRBV30|.
TGTGCCTGGAGTGTAGGGCAGGGGAATCAGCCCCAGCATTTT
CAWSVGQGNQPQHF
>TRBJ2-2|.|TRBV9|.
TGTGCCAGCGCTCAGGGGTCGGTTGGTGGGGAGCTGTTTTTT
CASAQGSVGGELFF
>TRBJ2-1|.|TRBV11-2|.
TGTGCCAGCAGCTCGACACTAGCAGGTGAGCAGTTCTTC
CASSSTLAGEQFF
>TRBJ1-4|TRBD1|TRBV2|.
TGTGCCAGCAGTCCCAGGACAGGGTCGAATGAAAAACTGTTTTTT
CASSPRTGSNEKLFF
>TRBJ1-6|.|TRBV18|once
TGTGCCAGCTCACCCCTCGGTCGGTTGAGGGAGCGTTCACCCCTCCACTTT
CASSPLGRLRERSPLHF
>TRBJ2-1|.|TRBV29-1|.
TGCAGCGGGAGAGGGGGGGCGTATAATGAGCAGTTCTTC
CSGRGGAYNEQFF
>TRBJ2-5|TRBD1|TRBV10-2|.
TGCGCCAGCAGTGAGACAGCAGGGGGAGAGACCCAGTACTTC
CASSETAGGETQYF
>TRBJ2-5|.|TRBV12-3/TRBV12-4|.
TGTGCCAGCACCGAGGACTTCGGGACCCAGTACTTC
CASTEDFGTQYF
>TRBJ2-6|.|TRBV10-3|.
TGTGCCATCAGTAGGGGCTCTGGGGCCAACGTCCTGACTTTC
CAISRGSGANVLTF
>TRBJ1-4|.|TRBV6-6|few
TGTGCCAGCAGTCGCAAGGTGGGGGGGGATGAAAAACTGTTTTTT
CASSRKVGGDEKLFF
>TRBJ1-2|.|TRBV13|.
TGTGCCAGCGGGCAACGCTATGGCTACACCTTC
CASGQRYGYTF
>TRBJ2-3|TRBD2|TRBV6-5|.
TGTGCCAGCAGTACGGCGGGGGAGTCAGATACGCAGTATTTT
CASSTAGESDTQYF
>TRBJ1-2|.|TRBV5-1|.
TGCGCCAGCAGCTTGGGAAGTACAGGGAACTATGGCTACACCTTC
CASSLGSTGNYGYTF
>TRBJ2-5|.|TRBV15|once
TGTGCCACCAGCAGGGGCTGGATACAAGAGACCCAGTACTTC
CATSRGWIQETQYF
>TRBJ1-5|TRBD1|TRBV2|.
TGTGCCAGTGAACAGGGGGCTGGCCAGCCCCAGCATTTT
CASEQGAGQPQHF
>TRBJ1-4|.|TRBV6-6|.
TGTGCCAGCGTCGAACATCGGACAAATGAAAAACTGTTTTTT
CASVEHRTNEKLFF
>TRBJ1-2|.|TRBV18|.
TGTGCCAGCTCACTCGCCGGGATCGCGGGTGGCTACACCTTC
CASSLAGIAGGYTF
>TRBJ2-6|.|TRBV19|.
TGTGCCAGTAGTATTTCAGGGCCAGCCTCTGGGGCCAACGTCCTGACTTTC
CASSISGPASGANVLTF
>TRBJ1-4|.|TRBV9|.
TGTGCCAGCAGCGATGGAGGGAGATCTGAAAAACTGTTTTTT
CASSDGGRSEKLFF
>TRBJ1-2|.|TRBV4-1|.
TGCGCCAGCAGCCAAGATCGGGAAGGGGGCTACACCTTC
CASSQDREGGYTF